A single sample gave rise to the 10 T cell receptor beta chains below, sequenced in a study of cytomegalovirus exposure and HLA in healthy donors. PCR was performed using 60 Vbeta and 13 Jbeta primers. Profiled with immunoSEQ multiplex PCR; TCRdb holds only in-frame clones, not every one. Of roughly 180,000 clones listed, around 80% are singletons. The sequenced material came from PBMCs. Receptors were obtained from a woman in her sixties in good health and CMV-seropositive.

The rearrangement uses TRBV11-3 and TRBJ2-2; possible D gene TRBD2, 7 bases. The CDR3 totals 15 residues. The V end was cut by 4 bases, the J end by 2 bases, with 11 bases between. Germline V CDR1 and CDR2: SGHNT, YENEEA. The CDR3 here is CASSSRGGNTGELFF. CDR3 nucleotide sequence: TGTGCCAGCAGCTCAAGGGGGGGCAACACCGGGGAGCTGTTTTTT.

The CDR3 sequence is CASSLLIGGDSPLHF. The CDR3 coding sequence is TGTGCCAGCAGTTTATTAATAGGGGGCGATTCACCCCTCCACTTT. The chain uses TRBV28 and TRBJ1-6; 7 positions agree with TRBD1. The ends lost 1 base at V and 8 bases at J; junction bases unmatched: 5. CDR1 and CDR2 from the germline V gene are MDHEN and SYDVKM. The CDR3 runs 15 residues. The variable domain in full, with the rest retrieved from reference TRBV28 and TRBJ1-6, is DVKVTQSSRYLVKRTGEKVFLECVQDMDHENMFWYRQDPGLGLRLIYFSYDVKMKEKGDIPEGYSVSREKKERFSLILESASTNQTSMYLCASSLLIGGDSPLHFGNGTRLTVT.

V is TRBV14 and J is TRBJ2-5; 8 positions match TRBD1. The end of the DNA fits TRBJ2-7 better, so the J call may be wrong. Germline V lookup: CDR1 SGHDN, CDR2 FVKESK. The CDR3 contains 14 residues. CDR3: CASSPGQGVYEQYF. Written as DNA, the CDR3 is TGTGCCAGCAGCCCAGGACAGGGCGTTTACGAGCAGTACTTC.

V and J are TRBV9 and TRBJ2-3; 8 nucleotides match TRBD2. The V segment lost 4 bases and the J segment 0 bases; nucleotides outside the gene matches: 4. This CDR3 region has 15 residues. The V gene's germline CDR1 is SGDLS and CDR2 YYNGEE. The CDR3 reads CASSRGGESTDTQYF. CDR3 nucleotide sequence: TGTGCCAGCAGCCGGGGGGGGGAAAGCACAGATACGCAGTATTTT.

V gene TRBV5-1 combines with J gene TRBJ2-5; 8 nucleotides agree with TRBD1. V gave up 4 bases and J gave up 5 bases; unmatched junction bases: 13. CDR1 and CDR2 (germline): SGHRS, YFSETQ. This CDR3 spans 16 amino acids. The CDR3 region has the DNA TGCGCCAGCAGCGGCAGTGCAGGGGGCAGCGGGGAGACCCAGTACTTC. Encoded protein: CASSGSAGGSGETQYF.

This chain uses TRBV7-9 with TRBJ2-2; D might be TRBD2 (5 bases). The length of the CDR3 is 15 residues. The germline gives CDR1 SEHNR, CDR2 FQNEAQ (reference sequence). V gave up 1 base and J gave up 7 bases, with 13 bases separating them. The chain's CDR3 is CASSLVTASIGELFF. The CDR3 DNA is TGTGCCAGCAGCTTAGTTACCGCTAGCATCGGGGAGCTGTTTTTT.

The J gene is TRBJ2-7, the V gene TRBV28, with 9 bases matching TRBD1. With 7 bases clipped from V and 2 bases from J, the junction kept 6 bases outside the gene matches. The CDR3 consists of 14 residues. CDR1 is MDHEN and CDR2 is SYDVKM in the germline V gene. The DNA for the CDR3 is TGTGCCAGCACCCACAGGGGGCCCCCCTACGAGCAGTACTTC. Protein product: CASTHRGPPYEQYF.

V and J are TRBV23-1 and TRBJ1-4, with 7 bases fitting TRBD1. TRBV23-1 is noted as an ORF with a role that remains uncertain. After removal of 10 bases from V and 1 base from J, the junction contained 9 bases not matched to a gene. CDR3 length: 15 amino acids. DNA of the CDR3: TGCGCCACCACAGGACAGGAGCTAACTAATGAAAAACTGTTTTTT. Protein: CATTGQELTNEKLFF.

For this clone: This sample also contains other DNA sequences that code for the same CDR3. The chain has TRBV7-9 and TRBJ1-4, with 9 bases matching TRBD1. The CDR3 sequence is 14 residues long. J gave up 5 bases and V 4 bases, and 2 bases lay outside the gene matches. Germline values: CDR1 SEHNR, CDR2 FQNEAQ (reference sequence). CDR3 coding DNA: TGTGCCAGCAGCTCCGGACAGGGGAATGAAAAACTGTTTTTT. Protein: CASSSGQGNEKLFF.

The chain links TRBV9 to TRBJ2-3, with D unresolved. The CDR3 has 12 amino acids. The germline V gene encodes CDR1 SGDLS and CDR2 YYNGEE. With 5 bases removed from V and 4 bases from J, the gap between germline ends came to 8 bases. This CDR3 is CASSDSSDTQYF. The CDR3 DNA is TGTGCCAGCAGTGACTCCTCAGATACGCAGTATTTT.